This is a list of T cell receptor beta chains from one sample in a study of CD39 and CD103 CD8 tumor-infiltrating T cells. Generated by immunoSEQ multiplex PCR, the TCRdb table keeps only in-frame clones and is missing some. The table records approximately 17,000 clones, about 90% of them present only once. What was sequenced was CD8+ T cells sorted from blood. Receptors originate from a human donor with head and neck squamous cell carcinoma. Each CDR3 is given with its conserved first and last residue. The D gene is left open where the match is weak. Size values are once, few and many counts, or a class for expanded clones, and some rows have none.

j_call: TRBJ1-2
cdr3_length: 13
d_call: -
clone_size: -
v_call: TRBV6-5
cdr3_aa: CASSYLDYEDYTF
cdr3_nt: TGTGCCAGCAGTTACCTTGATTATGAAGACTACACCTTC

j_call: TRBJ2-5
cdr3_length: 14
d_call: TRBD2
clone_size: -
v_call: TRBV27
cdr3_aa: CASSLIAGAETQYF
cdr3_nt: TGTGCCAGCAGTTTAATAGCGGGGGCAGAGACCCAGTACTTC

j_call: TRBJ2-1
cdr3_length: 16
d_call: TRBD1
clone_size: once
v_call: TRBV7-9
cdr3_aa: CASSSKERTGANEQFF
cdr3_nt: TGTGCCAGCAGCTCAAAGGAACGGACAGGGGCGAATGAGCAGTTCTTC

j_call: TRBJ2-5
cdr3_length: 16
d_call: -
clone_size: -
v_call: TRBV7-6
cdr3_aa: CASSLGLPAKQETQYF
cdr3_nt: TGTGCCAGCAGCTTAGGGCTACCAGCAAAACAAGAGACCCAGTACTTC

j_call: TRBJ1-5
cdr3_length: 17
d_call: -
clone_size: once
v_call: TRBV16
cdr3_aa: CASSQGPGTISNQPQHF
cdr3_nt: TGTGCCAGCAGCCAAGGGCCCGGGACGATTAGCAATCAGCCCCAGCATTTT

j_call: TRBJ2-5
cdr3_length: 15
d_call: -
clone_size: -
v_call: TRBV2
cdr3_aa: CASSDNRDLRGTQYF
cdr3_nt: TGTGCCAGCAGTGATAACCGGGATCTCAGGGGGACCCAGTACTTC

j_call: TRBJ1-2
cdr3_length: 15
d_call: -
clone_size: -
v_call: TRBV11-1
cdr3_aa: CASSPDLAVGYGYTF
cdr3_nt: TGTGCCAGCAGCCCAGATCTTGCGGTGGGCTATGGCTACACCTTC

j_call: TRBJ1-6
cdr3_length: 12
d_call: -
clone_size: -
v_call: TRBV6-6
cdr3_aa: CASAPGLSPLHF
cdr3_nt: TGTGCCAGCGCACCGGGACTATCACCCCTCCACTTT

j_call: TRBJ2-2
cdr3_length: 13
d_call: -
clone_size: -
v_call: TRBV6-5
cdr3_aa: CASTSTNTGELFF
cdr3_nt: TGTGCCAGCACCTCTACGAACACCGGGGAGCTGTTTTTT

j_call: TRBJ2-7
cdr3_length: 15
d_call: TRBD1
clone_size: -
v_call: TRBV4-1
cdr3_aa: CASRRGTGGLDEQYF
cdr3_nt: TGCGCCAGCAGGCGTGGGACAGGGGGTTTGGACGAGCAGTACTTC

j_call: TRBJ2-1
cdr3_length: 17
d_call: TRBD2
clone_size: -
v_call: TRBV9
cdr3_aa: CASSASGGPLPDYEQFF
cdr3_nt: TGTGCCAGCAGCGCCAGCGGGGGGCCCTTACCTGACTATGAGCAGTTCTTC

j_call: TRBJ1-6
cdr3_length: 13
d_call: -
clone_size: -
v_call: TRBV5-6
cdr3_aa: CASSLAGQRPLHF
cdr3_nt: TGTGCCAGCAGCTTGGCTGGACAGCGGCCCCTCCACTTT

j_call: TRBJ1-2
cdr3_length: 16
d_call: -
clone_size: -
v_call: TRBV27
cdr3_aa: CASSLSAGALYYGYTF
cdr3_nt: TGTGCCAGCAGTTTATCGGCAGGGGCGCTTTACTATGGCTACACCTTC

j_call: TRBJ1-2
cdr3_length: 15
d_call: TRBD1
clone_size: -
v_call: TRBV5-8
cdr3_aa: CASSLGQGAYYGYTF
cdr3_nt: TGTGCCAGCAGCTTGGGGCAGGGGGCATACTATGGCTACACCTTC

j_call: TRBJ1-1
cdr3_length: 14
d_call: -
clone_size: few
v_call: TRBV5-1
cdr3_aa: CASSFSSGNTEAFF
cdr3_nt: TGCGCCAGCAGCTTTTCTTCAGGGAACACTGAAGCTTTCTTT

j_call: TRBJ2-3
cdr3_length: 15
d_call: -
clone_size: few
v_call: TRBV7-3
cdr3_aa: CASSLGAGGFDTQYF
cdr3_nt: TGTGCCAGCAGCTTAGGGGCGGGCGGGTTCGATACGCAGTATTTT

j_call: TRBJ1-1
cdr3_length: 16
d_call: TRBD1
clone_size: -
v_call: TRBV4-1
cdr3_aa: CASSPDGGQKNTEAFF
cdr3_nt: TGCGCCAGCAGCCCAGACGGGGGACAGAAGAACACTGAAGCTTTCTTT

j_call: TRBJ2-5
cdr3_length: 18
d_call: TRBD2
clone_size: -
v_call: TRBV12-5
cdr3_aa: CASGLAGTSGGEFLGQYF
cdr3_nt: TGTGCTAGTGGTTTGGCCGGGACTAGCGGGGGGGAATTCCTGGGACAGTACTTC

j_call: TRBJ2-7
cdr3_length: 14
d_call: -
clone_size: -
v_call: TRBV9
cdr3_aa: CASSIDTGTYEQYF
cdr3_nt: TGTGCCAGCAGCATAGATACCGGGACCTACGAGCAGTACTTC